The 21 T cell receptor beta chains listed next were all sequenced from one sample in a study of cytotoxic CD8 clonotypes in ibrutinib-treated CLL. Profiled with immunoSEQ multiplex PCR; TCRdb holds only in-frame clones, not every one. The sample consists of 190,000 or so clones, 72% of them appearing once. The material sequenced was PBMCs, taken after 24 months of ibrutinib treatment. These receptors all stem from a human donor with chronic lymphocytic leukemia.

The chain carries TRBV11-2 and TRBJ2-7; D might be TRBD1 (6 bases). Germline V gene sequence: CDR1 SGHAT, CDR2 FQNNGV. The CDR3 sequence is 12 residues long. Trimming removed 5 bases at V and 6 bases at J, with 11 bases between. In DNA, the CDR3 is TGTGCCAGCAGCGAACAGGGCTCCGAGCAGTACTTC. Its translation is CASSEQGSEQYF.

This clone was found a few times. V is TRBV5-1 and J is TRBJ2-2; 8 bases are shared with TRBD2. Germline CDR1 SGHRS, CDR2 YFSETQ. The CDR3 consists of 16 residues. The trim removed 5 bases at V and 3 bases at J, leaving 9 bases unmatched. This CDR3 is CASSSLSGTDTGELFF. The CDR3 nucleotides read TGCGCCAGCAGTTCCCTTAGCGGGACCGACACCGGGGAGCTGTTTTTT.

This clone has more than one count but fewer than ten. The DNA of the CDR3 is TGTGCCAGCAGCCCTGGCGGGAGCACGGGGGAGACCCAGTACTTC. It is translated as CASSPGGSTGETQYF. The chain links TRBV5-4 to TRBJ2-5, with 7 bases matching TRBD2. This CDR3 spans 15 amino acids. V gave up 4 bases and J gave up 5 bases; unmatched junction bases: 11. Germline CDR1 is SGHNT and CDR2 is YYREEE (reference sequence).

This clone occurred once. The chain uses TRBV18 and TRBJ2-5; 8 bases match TRBD1. This CDR3 has 14 residues. J gave up 2 bases and V 5 bases, and 4 bases lay outside the gene matches. Germline lookup yields CDR1 KGHSH and CDR2 LQKENI. This CDR3 is CASSKDRAQETQYF. CDR3 DNA: TGTGCCAGCTCAAAGGACAGGGCTCAAGAGACCCAGTACTTC.

The chain combines TRBV6-5 with TRBJ2-7; D uncertain. V was cut by 2 bases and J by 4 bases, with 6 bases left in between. The CDR3 contains 12 residues. Germline-derived CDR1 and CDR2 are MNHEY and SVGAGI. CDR3 region: CASSYRQYEQYF. As DNA, the CDR3 is TGTGCCAGCAGTTACCGGCAATACGAGCAGTACTTC.

The gene calls are TRBV10-1 and TRBJ2-7; D remains ambiguous. The germline V gene has CDR1 WNHNN and CDR2 SYGVQD (reference sequence). This CDR3 spans 14 amino acids. V gave up 0 bases and J gave up 3 bases, with 9 bases separating them. The DNA for the CDR3 is TGCGCCAGCAGTGAGTCCGCACGAATCTACGAGCAGTACTTC. This codes for CASSESARIYEQYF.

This clone was counted between two and nine times. This sample includes further DNA sequences coding for the same CDR3. The J gene is TRBJ1-1, the V gene TRBV6-5; 9 bases match TRBD1. The CDR3 totals 14 residues. CDR1 MNHEY and CDR2 SVGAGI come from the germline V gene. Germline trimming cut 5 bases from V and 1 base from J; bases unmatched to any gene: 2. The CDR3 here is CASSRGQGNTEAFF. In nucleotides, the CDR3 is TGTGCCAGCAGTCGGGGACAGGGGAACACTGAAGCTTTCTTT.

This clone was picked up a small number of times. The rearrangement joins TRBV18 to TRBJ1-1, with a possible D match to TRBD1 (6 bases). Trimming shortened V by 2 bases and J by 1 base, and 14 bases separated the two germline ends. CDR3 length: 16 amino acids. CDR1 and CDR2 (germline): KGHSH, LQKENI. This chain's CDR3 is CASSPIPPGQNTEAFF. CDR3 nucleotides: TGTGCCAGCTCACCAATACCGCCGGGACAGAACACTGAAGCTTTCTTT.

The gene calls are TRBV5-4 and TRBJ2-5, with 7 bases fitting TRBD2. Germline V gene lookup returns CDR1 SGHNT and CDR2 YYREEE (reference sequence). The CDR3 has 14 residues. Unmatched junction bases numbered 10, after V lost 4 bases and J lost 7 bases. Here the CDR3 reads CASSRREGLGTQYF. The CDR3 nucleotides read TGTGCCAGCAGCAGGAGGGAGGGCCTAGGGACCCAGTACTTC.

This clone was picked up a small number of times. The J gene is TRBJ1-5, the V gene TRBV5-3; D is perhaps TRBD1 (5 bases). TRBV5-3 is an ORF for which the function is uncertain. The CDR3 sequence is 15 residues long. The V and J ends lost 6 bases and 0 bases respectively, with 13 bases between them. The CDR3 is CARNRRQISNQPQHF. The CDR3 bases are TGTGCCAGAAACAGGAGACAAATTAGCAATCAGCCCCAGCATTTT.

The chain employs TRBV28 and TRBJ2-7, with a tentative D call TRBD2 (6 bases). Trimming removed 8 bases at V and 4 bases at J, with 21 bases between. The CDR3 has 15 residues. Germline CDR1 and CDR2: MDHEN and SYDVKM. CDR3 coding DNA: TGTGCCAGCCTTTCTCCGCGGGGTTCCCATTACGAGCAGTACTTC. This translates into CASLSPRGSHYEQYF.

This rearrangement joins TRBV10-3 to TRBJ2-1, with 13 bases lining up with TRBD2. CDR1 and CDR2 from the germline V gene are ENHRY and SYGVKD. V dropped 10 bases and J dropped 0; count of bases not matched to a gene: 6. The CDR3 has 16 residues. CDR3: CATTRTSGSSYNEQFF. Here the CDR3 DNA reads TGTGCCACCACCCGGACTAGCGGGAGCTCCTACAATGAGCAGTTCTTC.

The V and J genes are TRBV30 and TRBJ2-4; tentative D call: TRBD1 (7 bases). This CDR3 region has 14 residues. Germline CDR1 and CDR2: GTSNPN and SVGIG (reference sequence). Trimming took 0 bases from V and 7 from J, leaving 13 bases between them. This CDR3 reads CAWSVGGGFNIQYF. As DNA, the CDR3 is TGTGCCTGGAGTGTAGGAGGGGGCTTCAACATTCAGTACTTC.

The V call is TRBV4-1, the J call TRBJ1-5; D possibly corresponds to TRBD1 (5 bases). Germline-derived CDR1 and CDR2 are MGHRA and YSYEKL. V lost 1 base, J lost 0 bases, and 10 bases lay in between. This CDR3 contains 16 residues. This CDR3 is CASSQGQTYSNQPQHF. The CDR3 DNA is TGCGCCAGCAGCCAAGGACAGACTTATAGCAATCAGCCCCAGCATTTT.

This CDR3 reads CAIRSLAGGLNEQFF. In nucleotides, the CDR3 is TGTGCCATCAGGTCACTAGCGGGAGGCCTCAATGAGCAGTTCTTC. V usage is TRBV10-3 and J usage is TRBJ2-1; TRBD2 matches at 12 bases. V shed 6 bases, J shed 6 bases, and the junction held 6 bases outside the gene matches. This CDR3 spans 15 amino acids. Germline assignment: CDR1 ENHRY and CDR2 SYGVKD.

A word on this clone: Other DNA sequences in the same sample also yield this CDR3. The chain uses TRBV7-2 and TRBJ2-5; D unclear. The germline CDR1 and CDR2 sequences are SGHTA and FQGNSA. The CDR3 contains 11 residues. Trimming removed 5 bases at V and 2 bases at J, with 3 bases between. The CDR3 loop reads CASSLQETQYF. The CDR3 DNA reads as TGTGCCAGCAGCCTACAAGAGACCCAGTACTTC. The variable domain in full, with the rest retrieved from reference TRBV7-2 and TRBJ2-5, is GAGVSQSPSNKVTEKGKDVELRCDPISGHTALYWYRQSLGQGLEFLIYFQGNSAPDKSGLPSDRFSAERTGGSVSTLTIQRTQQEDSAVYLCASSLQETQYFGPGTRLLVL.

V is TRBV6-1 and J is TRBJ1-2; tentatively, D is TRBD1 (6 bases). CDR1 and CDR2 from the germline V gene are MNHNS and SASEGT. This CDR3 is 15 amino acids long. V lost 1 base and J 8 bases, leaving 17 bases between the germline ends. The CDR3 nucleotides are TGTGCCAGCAGTGAAGGTCCCGAGGGGGGAAGGGGCTACACCTTC. Its protein is CASSEGPEGGRGYTF.

The chain has TRBV25-1 and TRBJ2-7; the match to TRBD1 covers 8 bases. Trimming cost V 5 bases and J 2 bases; bases outside gene matches: 5. The CDR3 is 14 amino acids. In germline, CDR1 is MGHDK, CDR2 SYGVNS. CDR3 protein: CASSTGTGPYEQYF. The CDR3 DNA follows: TGTGCCAGCAGTACCGGGACAGGTCCCTACGAGCAGTACTTC.

This clone has only a few counts. This chain links TRBV5-1 with TRBJ2-2; 9 nucleotides agree with TRBD2. The CDR3 consists of 16 residues. Germline loops: CDR1 SGHRS, CDR2 YFSETQ. V dropped 4 bases and J dropped 1; count of bases not matched to a gene: 5. The CDR3 nucleotides are TGCGCCAGCAGCAATTTAGCGGGAGTGAACACCGGGGAGCTGTTTTTT. Protein: CASSNLAGVNTGELFF.

The rearrangement links TRBV7-9 to TRBJ2-2; 9 bases map to TRBD1. Germline CDR1 reads SEHNR; CDR2 reads FQNEAQ (reference sequence). Trimming at V came to 0 bases and at J to 3 bases, leaving 2 bases not matched to a gene. The CDR3 runs 16 residues. CDR3 loop: CASSLAGQGYTGELFF. The CDR3, as DNA: TGTGCCAGCAGCTTAGCAGGACAGGGGTACACCGGGGAGCTGTTTTTT.

The V gene is TRBV10-1, the J gene TRBJ2-7; 10 bases map to TRBD2. The CDR3 extends over 15 amino acids. Germline CDR1 WNHNN, CDR2 SYGVQD (reference sequence). Trimming took 3 bases from V and 3 from J; bases not matched to a gene: 5. CDR3 nucleotide sequence: TGCGCCAGCAGTGATGGGACTAGCGCCTACTACGAGCAGTACTTC. This gives the protein CASSDGTSAYYEQYF.